The 9 T cell receptor beta chains presented below share a single source sample, sequenced in a study of cytomegalovirus exposure and HLA in healthy donors. The PCR had 60 Vbeta and 13 Jbeta primers. The method was immunoSEQ multiplex PCR; TCRdb's version includes in-frame clones alone and lacks a portion of them. The table includes some 98,000 clones, around 76% detected once. The sample consisted of PBMCs. These receptor sequences come from a human donor in good health.

This clone was recorded only once. The genes are TRBV5-1 and TRBJ2-7, with 9 bases identical to TRBD1. The CDR3 runs to 14 residues. Germline CDR1 is SGHRS and CDR2 is YFSETQ. V gave up 4 bases and J gave up 11 bases; unmatched junction bases: 13. The CDR3 DNA reads as TGCGCCAGCAGCATGGACAGGGGTGGTTCTATTGAGTACTTC. Amino acids: CASSMDRGGSIEYF.

The chain recombines TRBV5-1 with TRBJ2-3; 11 positions agree with TRBD2. The CDR3 extends over 16 amino acids. Germline CDR1 and CDR2: SGHRS and YFSETQ. With V trimmed by 3 bases and J by 0 bases, 3 bases remained unmatched. The CDR3 region has the DNA TGCGCCAGCAGCTCGGGACTAGCGGTTAGCACAGATACGCAGTATTTT. It specifies CASSSGLAVSTDTQYF. The whole variable domain, filled in from reference TRBV5-1 and TRBJ2-3, reads KAGVTQTPRYLIKTRGQQVTLSCSPISGHRSVSWYQQTPGQGLQFLFEYFSETQRNKGNFPGRFSGRQFSNSRSEMNVSTLELGDSALYLCASSSGLAVSTDTQYFGPGTRLTVL.

The J gene is TRBJ1-2, the V gene TRBV7-2; no firm D call. V dropped 4 bases and J dropped 4 bases, with 7 bases sitting between them. The CDR3 is 12 amino acids. CDR1 is SGHTA, CDR2 FQGNSA, per germline. The CDR3 spells CASSSNIYGYTF. As DNA, the CDR3 is TGTGCCAGCAGCTCAAACATCTATGGCTACACCTTC.

This clone was detected once. The genes are TRBV5-5 and TRBJ2-1; 8 bases fit TRBD1. Germline loops: CDR1 SGHKS, CDR2 YYEKEE (reference sequence). The CDR3 is 14 amino acids. Losses at the gene ends were 4 bases for V and 5 bases for J; bases not matched to a gene: 5. The CDR3 spells CASSPGQGNNEQFF. The DNA for the CDR3 is TGTGCCAGCAGCCCCGGACAGGGAAACAATGAGCAGTTCTTC.

This chain links TRBV29-1 with TRBJ1-1, with 9 bases fitting TRBD1. The V gene end was trimmed by 3 bases and the J gene end by 0 bases; junction bases not matched to a gene: 8. This CDR3 contains 16 residues. Germline V lookup: CDR1 SQVTM, CDR2 ANQGSEA. The CDR3 spells CSVDPLRDRVNTEAFF. In DNA, the CDR3 is TGCAGCGTTGACCCTCTCCGGGACAGGGTGAACACTGAAGCTTTCTTT.

The chain recombines TRBV19 with TRBJ2-2, with 12 positions matching TRBD2. Germline assignment: CDR1 LNHDA and CDR2 SQIVND (reference sequence). V lost 8 bases to trimming and J lost 1 base; unmatched junction nucleotides: 8. There are 17 residues in the CDR3. The CDR3 spells CASGMGLAGKNTGELFF. In DNA, the CDR3 is TGTGCCAGTGGGATGGGACTAGCGGGCAAGAACACCGGGGAGCTGTTTTTT.

This clone was counted once. This chain joins TRBV5-4 and TRBJ2-7; D perhaps matches TRBD2 (6 bases). Per the germline V gene, CDR1 is SGHNT and CDR2 is YYREEE (reference sequence). The CDR3 sequence is 15 residues long. Between the trimmed V and J ends, which lost 0 bases and 6 bases, there was a span of 16 bases. In DNA, the CDR3 is TGTGCCAGCAGCTTGGAGGCTAGCGCTCGGGGCGAGCAGTACTTC. Translated: CASSLEASARGEQYF. Complete variable domain (other parts from reference TRBV5-4 and TRBJ2-7): ETGVTQSPTHLIKTRGQQVTLRCSSQSGHNTVSWYQQALGQGPQFIFQYYREEENGRGNFPPRFSGLQFPNYSSELNVNALELDDSALYLCASSLEASARGEQYFGPGTRLTVT.

The CDR3 DNA follows: TGTGCCAGCAGCCCCGGGACAGTTAATTCACCCCTCCACTTT. This gives the protein CASSPGTVNSPLHF. This chain connects TRBV5-4 to TRBJ1-6; 7 nucleotides align to TRBD1. The CDR3 length is 14 residues. J lost 6 bases, V lost 4 bases, and 4 bases had no gene match. Germline assignment: CDR1 SGHNT and CDR2 YYREEE (reference sequence).

The chain joins TRBV20-1 to TRBJ1-2; D gene ambiguous. Germline CDR1 is DFQATT and CDR2 is SNEGSKA (reference sequence). CDR3 size: 11 residues. The V and J ends lost 2 bases and 7 bases respectively, with 8 bases between them. This CDR3 is CSARRQFGYTF. The CDR3 DNA reads TGCAGTGCTAGAAGACAATTTGGCTACACCTTC.